The 29 T cell receptor beta chains below all came from one sample that was sequenced in a study of cytomegalovirus exposure and HLA in healthy donors. Researchers ran the PCR with 60 Vbeta and 13 Jbeta primers. The repertoire was sequenced with immunoSEQ multiplex PCR; TCRdb's copy has only in-frame clones and lacks some. The data hold 150,000 to 200,000 clones, with 79% observed a single time. Sequenced input: PBMCs. The source of these receptors is a woman aged 25 to 45 in good health and CMV-seropositive.

CDR3 amino acids: CASSLVRGQGVYGYTF. The CDR3 DNA sequence: TGTGCCAGCAGCTTGGTCCGAGGACAGGGTGTCTATGGCTACACCTTC. The chain combines TRBV5-6 with TRBJ1-2; 8 bases align to TRBD1. The length of the CDR3 is 16 residues. Looked up from germline, CDR1 is SGHDT and CDR2 is YYEEEE. The ends lost 0 bases at V and 4 bases at J; junction bases unmatched: 8.

The chain employs TRBV10-2 and TRBJ1-5; possibly TRBD1 for D (5 bases). This CDR3 is 14 amino acids long. Germline CDR1 is WSHSY and CDR2 is SAAADI. Trimming pared 5 bases from V and 3 bases from J, leaving 11 bases between. Here the CDR3 DNA reads TGCGCCAGCAGTTTCGGGGGATTCAATCAGCCCCAGCATTTT. This sequence encodes CASSFGGFNQPQHF.

The V gene is TRBV2, the J gene TRBJ2-3; 8 bases align to TRBD2. Germline lookup yields CDR1 SNHLY and CDR2 FYNNEI. The CDR3 is 14 residues long. J gave up 0 bases and V 8 bases, and 4 bases lay outside the gene matches. In DNA, the CDR3 is TGTGCCAGCGACACGGGAGGGAGCACAGATACGCAGTATTTT. Encoded protein: CASDTGGSTDTQYF.

The chain links TRBV4-3 to TRBJ1-1, with D unresolved. In germline, CDR1 is LGHNA, CDR2 YSLEER. The CDR3 runs to 15 residues. Trimming removed 3 bases from V and 1 base from J, with 12 bases in between. CDR3: CASSQEFEGNTEAFF. The CDR3 nucleotides are TGCGCCAGCAGCCAGGAATTTGAGGGGAACACTGAAGCTTTCTTT.

The rearrangement uses TRBV18 and TRBJ1-3; TRBD1 might be the D (6 bases). V was pared by 1 base and J by 0 bases, with 10 bases between. This CDR3 has 16 amino acids. From germline, CDR1 is KGHSH and CDR2 LQKENI. CDR3 region: CASSPQQGFSGNTIYF. The CDR3 DNA reads TGTGCCAGCTCACCACAACAGGGCTTCTCTGGAAACACCATATATTTT.

The V gene is TRBV7-9, the J gene TRBJ2-7; 7 nucleotides agree with TRBD2. Germline assignment: CDR1 SEHNR and CDR2 FQNEAQ (reference sequence). This CDR3 has 14 residues. Trimming at V came to 5 bases and at J to 2 bases, leaving 6 bases not matched to a gene. The CDR3 DNA reads as TGTGCCAGCAGCGGGGAGGGGCCCACCTACGAGCAGTACTTC. Protein product: CASSGEGPTYEQYF.

The chain is built from TRBV21-1 and TRBJ1-4. TRBV21-1 is noted as a pseudogene. CDR3 length: 15 amino acids. CDR3 in DNA: TGTGCCAGCAGCAAAGCGCGCGGCACTAATGAAAAACTGTTTTTT. This translates into CASSKARGTNEKLFF.

This rearrangement joins TRBV29-1 to TRBJ2-1, with D tentatively TRBD1 (6 bases). CDR3 size: 14 residues. Germline-derived CDR1 and CDR2 are SQVTM and ANQGSEA. V shed 5 bases and J shed 3 bases, with 14 bases lying between them. The CDR3 coding sequence is TGCAGCGTTCCAGGGGAAGGGGTCTACAATGAGCAGTTCTTC. Encoded protein: CSVPGEGVYNEQFF.

The V gene is TRBV10-1, the J gene TRBJ2-1; D not certain. The CDR3 is 14 amino acids. Germline V gene data show CDR1 as WNHNN and CDR2 as SYGVQD (reference sequence). Trimming left V 0 bases short and J 2 bases short, with 5 bases between. In nucleotides, the CDR3 is TGCGCCAGCAGTGAGTCGAGGCCCTACAATGAGCAGTTCTTC. Its translation: CASSESRPYNEQFF.

This chain links TRBV27 with TRBJ2-7; a weak D match, TRBD1 (6 bases). The ends were cut back, 5 bases at V and 5 bases at J, with 13 bases in the middle. The CDR3 is made up of 13 amino acids. In germline, CDR1 is MNHEY, CDR2 SMNVEV (reference sequence). CDR3 residues: CASSLTGIHEQYF. CDR3 in DNA: TGTGCCAGCAGTCTAACAGGGATCCACGAGCAGTACTTC.

This clone was recorded a few times. The chain recombines TRBV19 with TRBJ1-1; D perhaps matches TRBD1 (6 bases). Trimming pared 2 bases from V and 4 bases from J, leaving 11 bases between. Germline V gene sequence: CDR1 LNHDA, CDR2 SQIVND (reference sequence). The CDR3 contains 14 residues. The CDR3 DNA follows: TGTGCCAGTAGTATATGGGGGGGGCCCACTGAAGCTTTCTTT. It yields the protein CASSIWGGPTEAFF.

DNA of the CDR3: TGCGCCAGCAGCCAAGGGCTAGATAATTCACCCCTCCACTTT. Translated: CASSQGLDNSPLHF. The chain uses TRBV4-3 and TRBJ1-6; D unclear. Germline V CDR1 and CDR2: LGHNA, YSLEER. The CDR3 spans 14 residues. Trimming shortened V by 1 base and J by 5 bases, and 6 bases separated the two germline ends.

The CDR3 region has the DNA TGTGCCAGCAGCACCCCCAGGGGAAGGAGAAACATTCAGTACTTC. Translated: CASSTPRGRRNIQYF. This chain joins TRBV11-2 and TRBJ2-4, with D possibly TRBD1 on 6 matching bases. Per the germline V gene, CDR1 is SGHAT and CDR2 is FQNNGV. Trimming pared 5 bases from V and 6 bases from J, leaving 17 bases between. This CDR3 has 15 amino acids.

This rearrangement joins TRBV5-1 to TRBJ1-1, with D possibly being TRBD1 (6 bases). V shed 3 bases and J shed 3 bases, with 9 bases lying between them. Germline V gives CDR1 SGHRS, CDR2 YFSETQ. There are 13 residues in the CDR3. CDR3 protein: CASSSDRYTEAFF. CDR3 bases: TGCGCCAGCAGCTCGGACAGATACACTGAAGCTTTCTTT.

The V gene is TRBV6-1, the J gene TRBJ1-5, with TRBD1 as a possible D gene (6 bases). The CDR3 contains 14 residues. CDR1 is MNHNS and CDR2 is SASEGT in the germline V gene. Trimming pared 2 bases from V and 10 bases from J, leaving 15 bases between. The CDR3 here is CASSEWGGRSPQHF. Written as DNA, the CDR3 is TGTGCCAGCAGTGAATGGGGGGGCCGGAGTCCCCAGCATTTT.

This clone was counted only a few times. The chain recombines TRBV7-9 with TRBJ1-4, with a weak D call TRBD1 (6 bases). The V end was cut by 5 bases, the J end by 5 bases, with 18 bases between. CDR1 and CDR2 from the germline V gene are SEHNR and FQNEAQ (reference sequence). This CDR3 has 16 residues. DNA for the CDR3: TGTGCCAGCAGCATAGGGGGGGGACAACGAAATGAAAAACTGTTTTTT. Amino acids: CASSIGGGQRNEKLFF.

The CDR3 sequence: CASSLSPQGAGAYEQYF. CDR3 nucleotide sequence: TGTGCCAGCAGCTTATCCCCTCAGGGGGCAGGGGCCTACGAGCAGTACTTC. This sequence joins TRBV7-8 and TRBJ2-7, with 8 positions matching TRBD1. This CDR3 region has 17 residues. J was trimmed by 2 bases and V by 2 bases; bases with no gene match: 11. The V gene's germline CDR1 is SGHVS and CDR2 FQNEAQ.

This chain connects TRBV18 to TRBJ1-4; TRBD1 matches 8 bases. Trimming removed 2 bases from V and 7 bases from J; junction bases left unmatched: 6. From germline, CDR1 is KGHSH and CDR2 LQKENI. The CDR3 runs to 15 residues. CDR3 in DNA: TGTGCCAGCTCACCAGGCACAGGGGGAATTGAAAAACTGTTTTTT. This translates into CASSPGTGGIEKLFF.

The J gene is TRBJ2-7, the V gene TRBV5-1, with D hard to call. The CDR3 runs to 16 residues. The V end was cut by 5 bases, the J end by 2 bases, with 20 bases between. Germline loops: CDR1 SGHRS, CDR2 YFSETQ. CDR3 protein: CASSSRVATPAYEQYF. The CDR3 DNA is TGCGCCAGCAGTTCACGGGTTGCGACTCCTGCCTACGAGCAGTACTTC. Full variable domain (missing parts from reference TRBV5-1 and TRBJ2-7): KAGVTQTPRYLIKTRGQQVTLSCSPISGHRSVSWYQQTPGQGLQFLFEYFSETQRNKGNFPGRFSGRQFSNSRSEMNVSTLELGDSALYLCASSSRVATPAYEQYFGPGTRLTVT.

J is TRBJ2-7 and V is TRBV2; a weak D match, TRBD1 (5 bases). Germline CDR1 and CDR2: SNHLY and FYNNEI. V was cut by 4 bases and J by 5 bases, with 15 bases left in between. This CDR3 region has 14 residues. CDR3 DNA sequence: TGTGCCAGCAGTGCCCAGGGTAGGGCCAACGAGCAGTACTTC. Residues: CASSAQGRANEQYF.

J is TRBJ2-7 and V is TRBV7-2, with D perhaps TRBD1 (6 bases). CDR3 length: 15 residues. The V gene's germline CDR1 is SGHTA and CDR2 FQGNSA. Trimming pared 4 bases from V and 4 bases from J, leaving 17 bases between. The CDR3 DNA reads TGTGCCAGCAGCTCCCCAATGGGGGCCGGGTACGAGCAGTACTTC. Amino acid sequence: CASSSPMGAGYEQYF.

The table lists this clone with a few counts. J is TRBJ1-6 and V is TRBV7-8; D may be TRBD1 (6 bases). CDR3 length: 19 residues. The V gene's germline CDR1 is SGHVS and CDR2 FQNEAQ. V lost 3 bases, J lost 9 bases, and 27 bases lay in between. The CDR3 region is CASSLGPADQGSEGSPLHF. CDR3 DNA sequence: TGTGCCAGCAGCTTGGGCCCGGCGGACCAGGGGTCGGAAGGTTCACCCCTCCACTTT.

The chain has TRBV5-5 and TRBJ2-7, with 8 bases matching TRBD2. V lost 2 bases and J lost 6; bases outside the gene matches: 13. Germline loops: CDR1 SGHKS, CDR2 YYEKEE (reference sequence). The CDR3 has 16 residues. In DNA form, the CDR3 reads TGTGCCAGCAGCTTCCTTGGCGGGGGGAGAAGTGGCGAGCAGTACTTC. Encoded protein: CASSFLGGGRSGEQYF. The whole variable domain, filled in from reference TRBV5-5 and TRBJ2-7, reads DAGVTQSPTHLIKTRGQQVTLRCSPISGHKSVSWYQQVLGQGPQFIFQYYEKEERGRGNFPDRFSARQFPNYSSELNVNALLLGDSALYLCASSFLGGGRSGEQYFGPGTRLTVT.

V gene TRBV19 combines with J gene TRBJ1-1; D is possibly TRBD1 (5 bases). CDR1 is LNHDA and CDR2 is SQIVND in the germline V gene (reference sequence). The CDR3 has 16 amino acids. The ends were cut back, 5 bases at V and 5 bases at J, with 21 bases in the middle. CDR3 region: CASSPPKGRAMTEAFF. CDR3 DNA: TGTGCCAGTAGTCCTCCCAAGGGCAGGGCGATGACTGAAGCTTTCTTT. Full variable domain (rest looked up from reference TRBV19 and TRBJ1-1): DGGITQSPKYLFRKEGQNVTLSCEQNLNHDAMYWYRQDPGQGLRLIYYSQIVNDFQKGDIAEGYSVSREKKESFPLTVTSAQKNPTAFYLCASSPPKGRAMTEAFFGQGTRLTVV.

The CDR3 DNA reads TGCGCCAGCAGCCAGGGGACTAGCGGGAACACCGGGGAGCTGTTTTTT. Its translation is CASSQGTSGNTGELFF. This sequence joins TRBV5-1 and TRBJ2-2, with 11 bases matching TRBD2. The CDR3 runs 16 residues. Per the germline V gene, CDR1 is SGHRS and CDR2 is YFSETQ. V shed 4 bases, J shed 1 base, and the junction held 3 bases outside the gene matches.

The rearrangement links TRBV6-5 to TRBJ1-5; no clear D. The CDR3 is 14 amino acids. The germline V gene encodes CDR1 MNHEY and CDR2 SVGAGI. Trimming took 5 bases from V and 2 from J, leaving 10 bases between them. The CDR3 region has the DNA TGTGCCAGCAGTAATGGCGGGGGCAATCAGCCCCAGCATTTT. It translates to CASSNGGGNQPQHF.

The rearrangement joins TRBV6-5 to TRBJ1-1; a weak D match, TRBD1 (5 bases). The germline CDR1 and CDR2 sequences are MNHEY and SVGAGI. The CDR3 sequence is 15 residues long. V lost 0 bases to trimming and J lost 1 base, with 9 bases between them. The CDR3 DNA follows: TGTGCCAGCAGTTACTCTAGGGGTAAGAACACTGAAGCTTTCTTT. Translation gives CASSYSRGKNTEAFF.

This clone has only a few counts. This chain uses TRBV19 with TRBJ1-1, with TRBD1 as a possible D gene (5 bases). This CDR3 comprises 15 residues. Germline V gives CDR1 LNHDA, CDR2 SQIVND (reference sequence). Deletions cut 0 bases from V and 3 bases from J, with 11 bases between. The CDR3 loop reads CASSIDLGEDTEAFF. As DNA, the CDR3 is TGTGCCAGTAGTATAGATCTAGGGGAGGACACTGAAGCTTTCTTT.

This chain joins TRBV7-8 and TRBJ2-1; 11 bases align to TRBD1. Germline V lookup: CDR1 SGHVS, CDR2 FQNEAQ. This CDR3 region has 15 residues. J was trimmed by 8 bases and V by 5 bases; bases with no gene match: 8. The CDR3 DNA reads TGTGCCAGCAGCCGGGACAGGGGGGCTCTCTATGAGCAGTTCTTC. Translated, it gives CASSRDRGALYEQFF.